One sample yielded the 17 T cell receptor beta chains listed below, sequenced in a study of blood T cell repertoires in COVID-19. This table comes from immunoSEQ multiplex PCR, and its TCRdb copy is limited to in-frame clones, with some not included. The sample has about 280,000 clones, 65% to 90% seen once. Specimen: peripheral blood. All receptors derive from a human donor in a cohort sampled during active COVID-19.

J is TRBJ2-2 and V is TRBV27, with D unresolved. From germline, CDR1 is MNHEY and CDR2 SMNVEV (reference sequence). The length of the CDR3 is 13 residues. The germline V and J ends were trimmed by 4 bases and 4 bases, with 7 bases remaining between them. The CDR3, as DNA: TGTGCCAGCAGTTCACACAGCACCGGGGAGCTGTTTTTT. Translation gives CASSSHSTGELFF.

This clone was seen repeatedly, ten times or more. The rearrangement uses TRBV4-3 and TRBJ2-2; perhaps TRBD1 as D (5 bases). The ends were cut back, 8 bases at V and 2 bases at J, with 12 bases in the middle. The V gene's germline CDR1 is LGHNA and CDR2 YSLEER. The CDR3 is made up of 14 amino acids. The CDR3 here is CASSEDRNTGELFF. The CDR3 DNA is TGCGCCAGCTCAGAAGACAGAAACACCGGGGAGCTGTTTTTT.

V gene TRBV28 combines with J gene TRBJ2-7; TRBD2 agrees at 7 bases. With V trimmed by 4 bases and J by 3 bases, 6 bases remained unmatched. CDR3 length: 14 residues. Germline-derived CDR1 and CDR2 are MDHEN and SYDVKM. The CDR3 protein is CASSSPGGSYEQYF. The DNA for the CDR3 is TGTGCCAGCAGTTCCCCTGGCGGGAGCTACGAGCAGTACTTC.

This chain joins TRBV7-9 and TRBJ1-2; no definite D call. The CDR3 has 14 residues. Germline assignment: CDR1 SEHNR and CDR2 FQNEAQ (reference sequence). Trimming stripped 1 base from V and 5 bases from J, with 11 bases between. The CDR3 loop is CASSLVATSYGYTF. The CDR3 nucleotides read TGTGCCAGCAGCTTAGTGGCAACCTCATATGGCTACACCTTC.

This chain links TRBV28 with TRBJ1-1; a weak D match, TRBD1 (5 bases). Per germline, CDR1 MDHEN and CDR2 SYDVKM. This CDR3 comprises 15 residues. The V and J ends lost 1 base and 2 bases respectively, with 11 bases between them. The CDR3 nucleotides read TGTGCCAGCAGTTTATTCCGGACACTTAACACTGAAGCTTTCTTT. It is translated as CASSLFRTLNTEAFF.

The chain has TRBV24-1 and TRBJ2-3, with 10 bases matching TRBD2. Germline values: CDR1 KGHDR, CDR2 SFDVKD. The CDR3 loop spans 14 amino acids. The ends lost 7 bases at V and 4 bases at J; junction bases unmatched: 4. The CDR3 region is CATRASGSSDTQYF. CDR3 sequence (DNA): TGTGCCACCAGGGCTAGCGGGAGTTCAGATACGCAGTATTTT.

This clone was recorded only once. The chain couples TRBV19 to TRBJ1-5; 12 bases map to TRBD1. Germline V gene sequence: CDR1 LNHDA, CDR2 SQIVND (reference sequence). After removal of 3 bases from V and 1 base from J, the junction contained 4 bases not matched to a gene. This CDR3 is 17 amino acids long. The CDR3 sequence: CASSILGTGGSNQPQHF. The CDR3 coding sequence is TGTGCCAGTAGTATCCTTGGGACAGGGGGCAGCAATCAGCCCCAGCATTTT.

The chain links TRBV6-2 or TRBV6-3 to TRBJ2-5; D is perhaps TRBD1 (6 bases). Trimming shortened V by 6 bases and J by 7 bases, and 15 bases separated the two germline ends. Germline values: CDR1 MNHEY, CDR2 SVGEGT. The CDR3 spans 13 residues. The CDR3 coding sequence is TGTGCCAGCAGCCAAATGGGGGCGGCGACCCAGTACTTC. It codes for CASSQMGAATQYF.

The V call is TRBV7-9, the J call TRBJ1-3, with 10 bases that match TRBD1. Trimming removed 6 bases from V and 3 bases from J; junction bases left unmatched: 5. This CDR3 is built from 15 residues. The germline CDR1 and CDR2 sequences are SEHNR and FQNEAQ (reference sequence). The CDR3 here is CASRPTGGVGNTIYF. In DNA form, the CDR3 reads TGTGCCAGCAGGCCGACAGGGGGCGTTGGAAACACCATATATTTT.

The J gene is TRBJ2-2, the V gene TRBV5-6; tentatively, D is TRBD1 (5 bases). The length of the CDR3 is 12 residues. Trimming shortened V by 2 bases and J by 7 bases, and 6 bases separated the two germline ends. Germline values: CDR1 SGHDT, CDR2 YYEEEE. CDR3 nucleotides: TGTGCCAGCAGCTTACAGGTCGGGGAGCTGTTTTTT. It encodes CASSLQVGELFF.

With respect to this clone: The same CDR3 arises from other DNA sequences in this sample as well. The J gene is TRBJ1-1, the V gene TRBV18; D uncertain. The V end lost 2 bases, the J end lost 2 bases, and 6 bases lay between the germline ends. The CDR3 runs 13 residues. Per the germline V gene, CDR1 is KGHSH and CDR2 is LQKENI. The CDR3 DNA is TGTGCCAGCTCACCAGGAGGCAACACTGAAGCTTTCTTT. This sequence encodes CASSPGGNTEAFF. Filled out from reference TRBV18 and TRBJ1-1, the complete variable domain reads NAGVMQNPRHLVRRRGQEARLRCSPMKGHSHVYWYRQLPEEGLKFMVYLQKENIIDESGMPKERFSAEFPKEGPSILRIQQVVRGDSAAYFCASSPGGNTEAFFGQGTRLTVV.

This clone has only one observation. The chain joins TRBV11-2 to TRBJ2-1, with 14 positions matching TRBD2. This CDR3 is built from 13 residues. The trim removed 4 bases at V and 12 bases at J, leaving 2 bases unmatched. In germline, CDR1 is SGHAT, CDR2 FQNNGV. CDR3 loop: CASSSGLAGGQFF. DNA of the CDR3: TGTGCCAGCAGCTCCGGACTAGCGGGAGGGCAGTTCTTC.

The rearrangement links TRBV4-1 to TRBJ2-3; 7 bases line up with TRBD1. Germline-derived CDR1 and CDR2 are MGHRA and YSYEKL. Losses at the gene ends were 4 bases for V and 3 bases for J; bases not matched to a gene: 13. There are 17 residues in the CDR3. The CDR3 spells CASSRLNLGGRTDTQYF. CDR3 bases: TGCGCCAGCAGCCGTTTAAACCTAGGGGGCCGGACAGATACGCAGTATTTT.

This clone was seen just once. The V gene is TRBV4-3, the J gene TRBJ2-7; 10 nucleotides agree with TRBD2. After removal of 4 bases from V and 2 bases from J, the junction contained 5 bases not matched to a gene. This CDR3 has 15 residues. Germline CDR1 and CDR2: LGHNA and YSLEER. The CDR3 bases are TGCGCCAGCAGCCCGCGAGCGGGAGGGCCCTACGAGCAGTACTTC. This sequence encodes CASSPRAGGPYEQYF.

The chain uses TRBV23-1 and TRBJ2-3, with 7 positions matching TRBD2. TRBV23-1 is known as an ORF, though its function is uncertain. Trimming cost V 2 bases and J 1 base; bases outside gene matches: 3. This CDR3 contains 15 residues. This CDR3 reads CASSQLAECTDTQYF. For the CDR3, the DNA is TGCGCCAGCAGTCAACTAGCGGAGTGCACAGATACGCAGTATTTT.

This clone appeared a few times. The genes are TRBV5-1 and TRBJ2-7, with D unclear. V was pared by 6 bases and J by 1 base, with 17 bases between. Germline lookup yields CDR1 SGHRS and CDR2 YFSETQ. The CDR3 loop spans 15 amino acids. The CDR3 is CASKAGSSSSYEQYF. Here the CDR3 DNA reads TGCGCCAGCAAGGCCGGGTCCTCCTCGTCCTACGAGCAGTACTTC.

The rearrangement joins TRBV27 to TRBJ2-7; D ambiguous. The CDR3 covers 15 residues. Germline CDR1 MNHEY, CDR2 SMNVEV (reference sequence). V was shortened by 5 bases and J by 4 bases, with 18 bases between the two germline ends. Here the CDR3 reads CASSARQFSRYEQYF. As DNA, the CDR3 is TGTGCCAGCAGTGCCCGACAATTCTCGAGATACGAGCAGTACTTC.